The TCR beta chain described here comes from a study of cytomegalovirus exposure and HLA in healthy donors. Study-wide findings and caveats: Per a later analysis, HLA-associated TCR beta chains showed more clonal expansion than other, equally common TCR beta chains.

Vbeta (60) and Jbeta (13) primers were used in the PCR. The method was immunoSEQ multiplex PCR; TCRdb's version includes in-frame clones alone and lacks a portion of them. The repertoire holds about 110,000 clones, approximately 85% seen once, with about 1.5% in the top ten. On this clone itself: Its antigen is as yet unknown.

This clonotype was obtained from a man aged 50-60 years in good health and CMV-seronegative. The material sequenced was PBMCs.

The DNA of the CDR3 is TGTGCCAGCAGCTTATCGACAGGTCGGAATCAGCCCCAGCATTTT. Encoded protein: CASSLSTGRNQPQHF. The chain employs TRBV7-2 and TRBJ1-5, with a tentative D call TRBD1 (6 bases). Germline V gene data show CDR1 as SGHTA and CDR2 as FQGNSA. V dropped 2 bases and J dropped 4 bases, with 12 bases sitting between them. CDR3 size: 15 residues.